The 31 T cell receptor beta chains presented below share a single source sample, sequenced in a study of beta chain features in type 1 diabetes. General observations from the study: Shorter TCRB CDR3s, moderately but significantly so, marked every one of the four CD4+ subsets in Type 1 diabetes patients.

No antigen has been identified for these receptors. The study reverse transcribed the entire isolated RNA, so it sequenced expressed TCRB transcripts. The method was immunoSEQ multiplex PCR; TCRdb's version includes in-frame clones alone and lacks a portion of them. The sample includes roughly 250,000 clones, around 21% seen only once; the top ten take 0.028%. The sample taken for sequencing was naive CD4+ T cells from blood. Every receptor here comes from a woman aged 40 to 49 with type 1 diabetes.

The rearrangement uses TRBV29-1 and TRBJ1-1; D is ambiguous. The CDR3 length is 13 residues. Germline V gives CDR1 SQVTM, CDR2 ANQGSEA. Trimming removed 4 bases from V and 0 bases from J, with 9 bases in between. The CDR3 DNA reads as TGCAGCGTTGCCCAACTTATGAACACTGAAGCTTTCTTT. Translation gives CSVAQLMNTEAFF.

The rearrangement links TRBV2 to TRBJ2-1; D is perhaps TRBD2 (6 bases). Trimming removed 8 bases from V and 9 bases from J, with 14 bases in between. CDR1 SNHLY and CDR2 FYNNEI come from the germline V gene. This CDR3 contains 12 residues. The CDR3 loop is CASVPRGSEQFF. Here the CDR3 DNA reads TGTGCCAGCGTCCCCCGGGGGAGTGAGCAGTTCTTC.

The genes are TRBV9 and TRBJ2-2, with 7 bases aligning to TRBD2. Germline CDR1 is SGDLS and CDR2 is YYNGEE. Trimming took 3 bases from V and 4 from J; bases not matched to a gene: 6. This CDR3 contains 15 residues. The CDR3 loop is CASSALTSLTGELFF. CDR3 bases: TGTGCCAGCAGCGCGTTGACTAGCCTCACCGGGGAGCTGTTTTTT.

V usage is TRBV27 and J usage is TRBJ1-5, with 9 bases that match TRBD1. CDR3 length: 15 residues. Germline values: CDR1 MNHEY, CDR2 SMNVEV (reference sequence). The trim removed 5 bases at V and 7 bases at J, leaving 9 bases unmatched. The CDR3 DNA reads TGTGCCAGCAGTCATACCGGACAGGGGCGCCAGCCCCAGCATTTT. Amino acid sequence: CASSHTGQGRQPQHF.

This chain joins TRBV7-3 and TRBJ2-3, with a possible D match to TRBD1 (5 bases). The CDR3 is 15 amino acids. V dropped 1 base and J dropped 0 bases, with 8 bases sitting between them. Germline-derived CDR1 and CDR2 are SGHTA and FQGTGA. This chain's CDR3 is CASSLMRTSTDTQYF. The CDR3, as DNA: TGTGCCAGCAGCTTAATGCGGACAAGCACAGATACGCAGTATTTT.

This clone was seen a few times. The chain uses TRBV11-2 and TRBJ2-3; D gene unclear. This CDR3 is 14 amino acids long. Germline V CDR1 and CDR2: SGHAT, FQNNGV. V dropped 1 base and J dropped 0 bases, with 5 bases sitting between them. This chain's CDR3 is CASSLVSSTDTQYF. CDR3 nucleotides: TGTGCCAGCAGCTTAGTCAGTAGCACAGATACGCAGTATTTT.

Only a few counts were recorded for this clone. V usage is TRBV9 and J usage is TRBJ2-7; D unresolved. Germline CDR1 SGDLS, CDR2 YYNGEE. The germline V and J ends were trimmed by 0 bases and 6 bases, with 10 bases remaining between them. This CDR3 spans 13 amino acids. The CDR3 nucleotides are TGTGCCAGCAGCGTAGGCATGGAGCGCGAGCAGTACTTC. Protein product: CASSVGMEREQYF.

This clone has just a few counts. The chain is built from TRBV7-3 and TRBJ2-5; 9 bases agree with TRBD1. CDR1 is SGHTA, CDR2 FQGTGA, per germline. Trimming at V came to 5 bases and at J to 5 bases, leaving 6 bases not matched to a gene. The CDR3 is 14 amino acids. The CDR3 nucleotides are TGTGCCAGCAGCCCCGACAGGGGGTCTGAGACCCAGTACTTC. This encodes CASSPDRGSETQYF.

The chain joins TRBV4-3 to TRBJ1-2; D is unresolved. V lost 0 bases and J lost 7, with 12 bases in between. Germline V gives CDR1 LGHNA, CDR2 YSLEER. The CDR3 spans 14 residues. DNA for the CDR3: TGCGCCAGCAGCCAAGATCTGTATCCAGGTGGCTACACCTTC. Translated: CASSQDLYPGGYTF.

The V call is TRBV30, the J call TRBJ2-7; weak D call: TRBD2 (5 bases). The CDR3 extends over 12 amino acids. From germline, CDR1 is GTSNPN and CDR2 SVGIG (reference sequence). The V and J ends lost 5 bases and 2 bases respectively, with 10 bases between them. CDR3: CAWGRPTYEQYF. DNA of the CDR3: TGTGCCTGGGGGAGACCTACCTACGAGCAGTACTTC.

The CDR3 DNA follows: TGCGCCAGCAGCCAAGATCGTCCGGGGAACACTGAAGCTTTCTTT. It codes for CASSQDRPGNTEAFF. The chain links TRBV4-3 to TRBJ1-1; D gene unclear. The CDR3 loop spans 15 amino acids. In germline, CDR1 is LGHNA, CDR2 YSLEER. Between the trimmed V and J ends, which lost 0 bases and 1 base, there was a span of 9 bases.

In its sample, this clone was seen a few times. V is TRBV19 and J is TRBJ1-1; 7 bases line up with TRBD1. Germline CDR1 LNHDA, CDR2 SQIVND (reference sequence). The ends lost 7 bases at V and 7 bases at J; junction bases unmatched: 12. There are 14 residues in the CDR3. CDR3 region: CASKVYEGAGEAFF. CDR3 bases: TGTGCCAGTAAGGTGTATGAGGGGGCCGGTGAAGCTTTCTTT.

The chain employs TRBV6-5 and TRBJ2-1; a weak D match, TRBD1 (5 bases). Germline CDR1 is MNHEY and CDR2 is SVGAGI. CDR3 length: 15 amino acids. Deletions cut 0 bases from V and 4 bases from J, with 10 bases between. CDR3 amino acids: CASSYSGLRYNEQFF. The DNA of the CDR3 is TGTGCCAGCAGTTACTCGGGGCTAAGATACAATGAGCAGTTCTTC.

The CDR3: CASSLDVRDEQFF. CDR3 DNA: TGTGCCAGCAGCTTAGATGTTCGAGATGAGCAGTTCTTC. The gene calls are TRBV11-3 and TRBJ2-1; unclear D gene. The V gene lost 0 bases and the J gene lost 8 bases, with 8 bases spanning the gap. The germline V gene has CDR1 SGHNT and CDR2 YENEEA. The CDR3 spans 13 residues.

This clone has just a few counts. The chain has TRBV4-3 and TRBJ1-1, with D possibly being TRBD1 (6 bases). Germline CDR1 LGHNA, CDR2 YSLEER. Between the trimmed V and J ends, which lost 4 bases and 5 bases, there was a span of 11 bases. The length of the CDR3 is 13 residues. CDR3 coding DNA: TGCGCCAGCAGCCCGTTGGGGGCTACTGAAGCTTTCTTT. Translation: CASSPLGATEAFF.

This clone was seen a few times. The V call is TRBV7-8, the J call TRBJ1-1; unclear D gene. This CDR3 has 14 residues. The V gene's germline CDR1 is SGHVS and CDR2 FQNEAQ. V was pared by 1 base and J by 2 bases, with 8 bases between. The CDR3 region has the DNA TGTGCCAGCAGCTTAGACGAGGTTAACACTGAAGCTTTCTTT. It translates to CASSLDEVNTEAFF.

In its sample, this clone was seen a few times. CDR3: CASSPNRRFTEAFF. CDR3 nucleotides: TGTGCCAGCAGCCCGAATCGTCGGTTCACTGAAGCTTTCTTT. The chain carries TRBV7-3 and TRBJ1-1; no reliable D call. The CDR3 runs to 14 residues. Trimming took off 5 bases at V and 4 bases at J, with 14 bases between the two ends. CDR1 is SGHTA, CDR2 FQGTGA, per germline.

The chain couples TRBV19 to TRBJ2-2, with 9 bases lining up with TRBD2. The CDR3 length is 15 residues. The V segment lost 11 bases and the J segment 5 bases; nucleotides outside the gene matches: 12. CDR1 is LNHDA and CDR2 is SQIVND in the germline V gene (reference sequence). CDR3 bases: TGTGCCTCCCGACAGCGGGAGGTTATAACCGGGGAGCTGTTTTTT. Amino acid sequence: CASRQREVITGELFF.

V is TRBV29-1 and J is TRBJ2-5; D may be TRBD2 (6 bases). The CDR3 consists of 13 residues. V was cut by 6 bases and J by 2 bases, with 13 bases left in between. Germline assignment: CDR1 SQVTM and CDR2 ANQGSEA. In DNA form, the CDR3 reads TGCAGCGTCTCGCCTAGCGCTCAAGAGACCCAGTACTTC. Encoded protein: CSVSPSAQETQYF.

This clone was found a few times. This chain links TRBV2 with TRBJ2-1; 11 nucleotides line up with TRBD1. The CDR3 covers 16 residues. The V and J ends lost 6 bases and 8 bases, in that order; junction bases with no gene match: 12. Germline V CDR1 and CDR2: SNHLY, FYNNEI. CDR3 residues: CASSLRTGGTVDEQFF. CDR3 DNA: TGTGCCAGCAGCCTAAGGACAGGGGGCACAGTAGATGAGCAGTTCTTC.

As DNA, the CDR3 is TGCGCCAGCAGCTTGGAGACTAGCGGGGGACCCTACAATGAGCAGTTCTTC. Translation: CASSLETSGGPYNEQFF. The V call is TRBV5-1, the J call TRBJ2-1, with TRBD2 matching over 12 bases. CDR3 size: 17 residues. Trimming at V came to 0 bases and at J to 2 bases, leaving 3 bases not matched to a gene. The germline V gene encodes CDR1 SGHRS and CDR2 YFSETQ.

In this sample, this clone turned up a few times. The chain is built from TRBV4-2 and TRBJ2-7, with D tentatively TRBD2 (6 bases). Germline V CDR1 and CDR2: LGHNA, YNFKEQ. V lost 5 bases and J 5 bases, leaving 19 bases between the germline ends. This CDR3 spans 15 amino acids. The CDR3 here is CASSSGGIEPHEQYF. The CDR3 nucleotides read TGTGCCAGCAGCTCCGGGGGTATCGAACCCCACGAGCAGTACTTC.

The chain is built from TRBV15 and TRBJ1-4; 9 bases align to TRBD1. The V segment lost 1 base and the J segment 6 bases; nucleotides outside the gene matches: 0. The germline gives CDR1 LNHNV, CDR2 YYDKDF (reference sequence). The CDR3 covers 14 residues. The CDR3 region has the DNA TGTGCCACCAGCAGAGGGGACAGGGATGAAAAACTGTTTTTT. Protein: CATSRGDRDEKLFF.

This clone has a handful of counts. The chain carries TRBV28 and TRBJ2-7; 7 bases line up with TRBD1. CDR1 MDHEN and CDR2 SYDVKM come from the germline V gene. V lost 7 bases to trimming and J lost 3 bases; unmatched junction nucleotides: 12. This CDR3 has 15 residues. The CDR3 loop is CASNPTGTAVYEQYF. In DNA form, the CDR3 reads TGTGCCAGCAACCCTACCGGGACAGCAGTCTACGAGCAGTACTTC.

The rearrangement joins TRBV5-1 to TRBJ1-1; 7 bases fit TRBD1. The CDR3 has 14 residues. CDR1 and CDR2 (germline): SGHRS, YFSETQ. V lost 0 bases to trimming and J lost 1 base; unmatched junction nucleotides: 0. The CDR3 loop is CASSLGTGNTEAFF. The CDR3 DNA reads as TGCGCCAGCAGCTTGGGGACAGGGAACACTGAAGCTTTCTTT. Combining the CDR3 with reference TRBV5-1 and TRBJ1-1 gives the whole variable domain KAGVTQTPRYLIKTRGQQVTLSCSPISGHRSVSWYQQTPGQGLQFLFEYFSETQRNKGNFPGRFSGRQFSNSRSEMNVSTLELGDSALYLCASSLGTGNTEAFFGQGTRLTVV.

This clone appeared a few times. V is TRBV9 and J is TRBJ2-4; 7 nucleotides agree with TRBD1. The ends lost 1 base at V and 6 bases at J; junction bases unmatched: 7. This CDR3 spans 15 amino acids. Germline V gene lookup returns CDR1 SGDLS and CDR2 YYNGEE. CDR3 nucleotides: TGTGCCAGCAGCGTAAGAGAGGGGGCCGGAAACATTCAGTACTTC. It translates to CASSVREGAGNIQYF. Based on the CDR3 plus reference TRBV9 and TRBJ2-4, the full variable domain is DSGVTQTPKHLITATGQRVTLRCSPRSGDLSVYWYQQSLDQGLQFLIQYYNGEERAKGNILERFSAQQFPDLHSELNLSSLELGDSALYFCASSVREGAGNIQYFGAGTRLSVL.

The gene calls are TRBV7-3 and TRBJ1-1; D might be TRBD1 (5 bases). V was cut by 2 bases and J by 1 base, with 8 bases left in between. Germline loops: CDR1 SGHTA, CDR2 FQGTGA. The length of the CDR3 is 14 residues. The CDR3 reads CASSLFGGNTEAFF. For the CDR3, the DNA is TGTGCCAGCAGCTTATTCGGGGGGAACACTGAAGCTTTCTTT.

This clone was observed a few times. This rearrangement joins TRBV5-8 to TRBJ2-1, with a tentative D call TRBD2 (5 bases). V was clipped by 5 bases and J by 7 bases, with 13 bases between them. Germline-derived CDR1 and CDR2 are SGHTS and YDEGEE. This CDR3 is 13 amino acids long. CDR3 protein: CASSPGKGNEQFF. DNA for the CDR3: TGTGCCAGCAGTCCGGGGAAAGGGAATGAGCAGTTCTTC. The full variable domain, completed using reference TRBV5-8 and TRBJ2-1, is EAGVTQSPTHLIKTRGQQATLRCSPISGHTSVYWYQQALGLGLQFLLWYDEGEERNRGNFPPRFSGRQFPNYSSELNVNALELEDSALYLCASSPGKGNEQFFGPGTRLTVL.

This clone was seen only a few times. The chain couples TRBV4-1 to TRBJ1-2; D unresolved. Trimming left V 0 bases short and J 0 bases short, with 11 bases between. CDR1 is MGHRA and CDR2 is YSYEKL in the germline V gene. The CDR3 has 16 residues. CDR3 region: CASSQDLTVANYGYTF. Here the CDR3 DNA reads TGCGCCAGCAGCCAAGATTTAACCGTAGCTAACTATGGCTACACCTTC.

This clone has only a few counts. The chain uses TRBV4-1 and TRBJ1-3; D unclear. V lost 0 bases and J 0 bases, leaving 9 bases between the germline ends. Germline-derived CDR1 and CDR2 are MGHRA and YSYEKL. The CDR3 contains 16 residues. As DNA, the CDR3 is TGCGCCAGCAGCCAAGAAGGCGGCTCCTCTGGAAACACCATATATTTT. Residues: CASSQEGGSSGNTIYF.

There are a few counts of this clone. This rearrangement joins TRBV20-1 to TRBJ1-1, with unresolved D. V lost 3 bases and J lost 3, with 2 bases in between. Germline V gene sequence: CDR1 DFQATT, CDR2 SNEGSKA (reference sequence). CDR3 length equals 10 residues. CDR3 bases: TGCAGTGCTAGCGACACTGAAGCTTTCTTT. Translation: CSASDTEAFF.